Listed here are 32 T cell receptor beta chains from one sample, sequenced in a study of shared clonotypes between healthy human individuals. Profiled with immunoSEQ multiplex PCR; TCRdb holds only in-frame clones, not every one. The table lists about 1.1 million clones, approximately 77% of them singletons, with almost 0.9% in the top ten. Sequencing was performed on memory CD4+ T cells from PBMCs. The subset denotes: CD45RA-negative fraction. The receptors derive from a man aged 18 to 30 in good health. Some clones in this sample may be carry-over from other donors' samples.

Here the CDR3 reads CASSHGLAGGNEQFF. CDR3 sequence (DNA): TGTGCCAGCAGTCACGGACTAGCGGGAGGCAATGAGCAGTTCTTC. This chain joins TRBV6-5 and TRBJ2-1; the match to TRBD2 covers 14 bases. CDR1 MNHEY and CDR2 SVGAGI come from the germline V gene. With V trimmed by 5 bases and J by 6 bases, 3 bases remained unmatched. The CDR3 has 15 amino acids.

This clone was recorded at least ten times. Other DNA sequences in the sample encode the same CDR3. V is TRBV20-1 and J is TRBJ1-1, with D maybe TRBD1 (5 bases). V was shortened by 5 bases and J by 1 base, with 5 bases between the two germline ends. The germline CDR1 and CDR2 sequences are DFQATT and SNEGSKA (reference sequence). This CDR3 is 11 amino acids long. CDR3 amino acids: CSAGGNTEAFF. CDR3 DNA sequence: TGCAGTGCTGGGGGGAACACTGAAGCTTTCTTT.

The chain links TRBV7-3 to TRBJ1-1; D uncertain. V lost 0 bases, J lost 1 base, and 9 bases lay in between. The CDR3 covers 15 residues. CDR1 is SGHTA and CDR2 is FQGTGA in the germline V gene. The CDR3 reads CASSLTLAGNTEAFF. Written as DNA, the CDR3 is TGTGCCAGCAGCTTAACGTTAGCAGGGAACACTGAAGCTTTCTTT.

The chain uses TRBV11-3 and TRBJ2-1; tentatively, D is TRBD2 (7 bases). Trimming took 6 bases from V and 8 from J, leaving 11 bases between them. The CDR3 covers 12 residues. Germline V gene sequence: CDR1 SGHNT, CDR2 YENEEA. CDR3 bases: TGTGCCAGCAGTACGGGGGGCTATGAGCAGTTCTTC. It yields the protein CASSTGGYEQFF.

A word on this clone: This may be a read error: a much more frequent sequence differs by one nucleotide. The chain joins TRBV28 to TRBJ2-1, with D possibly matching TRBD2 (5 bases). The CDR3 is 12 amino acids. Germline CDR1 reads MDHEN; CDR2 reads SYDVKM. V was pared by 6 bases and J by 5 bases, with 8 bases between. The chain's CDR3 is CASRPGNNEQFF. CDR3 DNA sequence: TGTGCCAGCAGACCCGGGAACAATGAGCAGTTCTTC.

In its sample, this clone was seen once. J is TRBJ1-1 and V is TRBV7-2; TRBD1 might be the D (6 bases). Germline V CDR1 and CDR2: SGHTA, FQGNSA. This CDR3 is 15 amino acids long. The V and J ends lost 5 bases and 6 bases respectively, with 19 bases between them. The CDR3 loop is CASSHGGQPAAEAFF. CDR3 DNA sequence: TGTGCCAGCAGCCACGGCGGACAGCCAGCCGCTGAAGCTTTCTTT.

This clone was observed at least ten times. The rearrangement uses TRBV28 and TRBJ1-5; D uncertain. V lost 6 bases, J lost 3 bases, and 6 bases lay in between. CDR1 and CDR2 (germline): MDHEN, SYDVKM. The CDR3 contains 12 residues. The CDR3 sequence: CASRETNQPQHF. CDR3 sequence (DNA): TGTGCCAGCAGGGAGACCAATCAGCCCCAGCATTTT. Combining the CDR3 with reference TRBV28 and TRBJ1-5 gives the whole variable domain DVKVTQSSRYLVKRTGEKVFLECVQDMDHENMFWYRQDPGLGLRLIYFSYDVKMKEKGDIPEGYSVSREKKERFSLILESASTNQTSMYLCASRETNQPQHFGDGTRLSIL.

V gene TRBV10-3 combines with J gene TRBJ1-5; no clear D. This CDR3 is 15 amino acids long. Trimming removed 0 bases at V and 0 bases at J, with 6 bases between. Germline assignment: CDR1 ENHRY and CDR2 SYGVKD. Here the CDR3 DNA reads TGTGCCATCAGTGAGTCAGTATTTAGCAATCAGCCCCAGCATTTT. This gives the protein CAISESVFSNQPQHF.

The CDR3 loop is CASRTRLAGGFSGANVLTF. In DNA form, the CDR3 reads TGTGCCAGCAGAACCCGACTAGCGGGAGGCTTCTCTGGGGCCAACGTCCTGACTTTC. The chain combines TRBV7-2 with TRBJ2-6; 13 bases are a match to TRBD2. V trimming: 6 bases; J trimming: 0 bases; junction bases outside the gene matches: 8. This CDR3 spans 19 amino acids. Germline V lookup: CDR1 SGHTA, CDR2 FQGNSA.

The chain combines TRBV25-1 with TRBJ1-5; 11 bases map to TRBD1. J was trimmed by 7 bases and V by 4 bases; bases with no gene match: 6. The germline gives CDR1 MGHDK, CDR2 SYGVNS. The CDR3 has 15 amino acids. CDR3 nucleotides: TGTGCCAGCAGTGCCGCGGGACAGGGGGGGCAGCCCCAGCATTTT. It yields the protein CASSAAGQGGQPQHF.

The V and J genes are TRBV6-6 and TRBJ2-3, with 7 bases identical to TRBD2. The J segment lost 2 bases and the V segment lost 2 bases, leaving 4 bases of the junction unmatched. The length of the CDR3 is 15 residues. Per germline, CDR1 MNHNY and CDR2 SVGAGI (reference sequence). The CDR3 region is CASSYPSGTTDTQYF. In DNA form, the CDR3 reads TGTGCCAGCAGTTACCCTAGCGGAACCACAGATACGCAGTATTTT.

The chain recombines TRBV7-6 with TRBJ2-2; tentatively, D is TRBD2 (6 bases). CDR3 length: 15 residues. V was pared by 0 bases and J by 4 bases, with 9 bases between. Per the germline V gene, CDR1 is SGHVS and CDR2 is FNYEAQ. The CDR3 DNA reads as TGTGCCAGCAGCTTAGCGGGGGGTCCCACCGGGGAGCTGTTTTTT. This gives the protein CASSLAGGPTGELFF.

The chain employs TRBV5-4 and TRBJ2-5, with unresolved D. The CDR3 has 12 residues. Per germline, CDR1 SGHNT and CDR2 YYREEE (reference sequence). V was shortened by 4 bases and J by 7 bases, with 11 bases between the two germline ends. As DNA, the CDR3 is TGTGCCAGCAGCAAGAGACTGGGGACCCAGTACTTC. Its translation is CASSKRLGTQYF.

This clone was detected only once. The chain uses TRBV5-4 and TRBJ2-1, with 7 bases identical to TRBD1. From germline, CDR1 is SGHNT and CDR2 YYREEE (reference sequence). V shed 1 base and J 7 bases; nucleotides not matched to a gene: 14. CDR3 length: 17 amino acids. Here the CDR3 DNA reads TGTGCCAGCAGCTTGTACACCCCAGCCGGGACAGATAATGAGCAGTTCTTC. This sequence encodes CASSLYTPAGTDNEQFF.

The table lists this clone with a few counts. This sample includes further DNA sequences coding for the same CDR3. This rearrangement joins TRBV28 to TRBJ2-7; no definite D call. V lost 8 bases, J lost 2 bases, and 7 bases lay in between. Germline CDR1 MDHEN, CDR2 SYDVKM. The CDR3 covers 11 residues. The CDR3 nucleotides are TGTGCCAGCGGCGTTGCCTACGAGCAGTACTTC. Encoded protein: CASGVAYEQYF.

At least ten counts were recorded for this clone. V is TRBV15 and J is TRBJ2-7; D might be TRBD1 (5 bases). CDR1 LNHNV and CDR2 YYDKDF come from the germline V gene (reference sequence). The V gene lost 0 bases and the J gene lost 0 bases, with 9 bases spanning the gap. This CDR3 region has 15 residues. The CDR3 region is CATSRDPRASYEQYF. CDR3 sequence (DNA): TGTGCCACCAGCAGAGATCCCAGGGCCTCCTACGAGCAGTACTTC. The full variable domain, its missing parts supplied by reference TRBV15 and TRBJ2-7, is DAMVIQNPRYQVTQFGKPVTLSCSQTLNHNVMYWYQQKSSQAPKLLFHYYDKDFNNEADTPDNFQSRRPNTSFCFLDIRSPGLGDTAMYLCATSRDPRASYEQYFGPGTRLTVT.

The genes are TRBV2 and TRBJ1-1, with D uncertain. Germline V gives CDR1 SNHLY, CDR2 FYNNEI. This CDR3 comprises 14 residues. The V end was cut by 4 bases, the J end by 5 bases, with 14 bases between. CDR3 protein: CASSVPAVGTEAFF. The CDR3 DNA reads as TGTGCCAGCAGTGTCCCGGCGGTGGGAACTGAAGCTTTCTTT.

On this clone: An end of the junction differs from the germline gene, which may be a read error. The V gene is TRBV28, the J gene TRBJ1-1; 8 bases line up with TRBD1. CDR3 length: 13 amino acids. The V gene's germline CDR1 is MDHEN and CDR2 SYDVKM. The CDR3 DNA follows: TGTACCAGCAGGGCCACAGGGGGCACTGAAGCTTTCTTT. The encoded protein is CTSRATGGTEAFF.

CDR3 bases: TGTGCCAGCAGCCCACCAGGGGCAGTTGAAAAACTGTTTTTT. As protein: CASSPPGAVEKLFF. The chain employs TRBV5-6 and TRBJ1-4, with D perhaps TRBD1 (6 bases). V was cut by 4 bases and J by 7 bases, with 14 bases left in between. Germline V gene lookup returns CDR1 SGHDT and CDR2 YYEEEE. The CDR3 is made up of 14 amino acids.

The gene calls are TRBV11-3 and TRBJ2-1; a possible D gene is TRBD1 (5 bases). Germline V gene sequence: CDR1 SGHNT, CDR2 YENEEA. There are 15 residues in the CDR3. Trimming cost V 4 bases and J 3 bases, with 13 bases left between them. CDR3 bases: TGTGCCAGCAGCTCTCGTCCTGACAGCTACAATGAGCAGTTCTTC. It translates to CASSSRPDSYNEQFF.

V is TRBV9 and J is TRBJ2-3, with 7 bases aligning to TRBD2. V lost 0 bases and J lost 6; bases outside the gene matches: 7. CDR3 length equals 15 residues. CDR1 is SGDLS, CDR2 YYNGEE, per germline. The CDR3 bases are TGTGCCAGCAGCGTAGATGGCGGGAGTGCTGATACGCAGTATTTT. Translated: CASSVDGGSADTQYF.

V is TRBV9 and J is TRBJ2-7; TRBD1 matches at 11 bases. This CDR3 comprises 16 residues. Unmatched junction bases numbered 13, after V lost 4 bases and J lost 7 bases. Germline CDR1 SGDLS, CDR2 YYNGEE. This CDR3 reads CASSPLDGQGAQEQYF. CDR3 in DNA: TGTGCCAGCAGCCCGTTGGATGGACAGGGGGCTCAAGAGCAGTACTTC.

This chain connects TRBV28 to TRBJ1-3; 9 nucleotides align to TRBD1. With 5 bases clipped from V and 4 bases from J, the junction kept 6 bases outside the gene matches. Germline V CDR1 and CDR2: MDHEN, SYDVKM. CDR3 length equals 15 residues. CDR3 bases: TGTGCCAGCAGTGACAGGGGGAGACTGGGAAACACCATATATTTT. Translation gives CASSDRGRLGNTIYF.

The rearrangement uses TRBV7-8 and TRBJ2-1; the D gene could be TRBD1 or TRBD2 (5 bases each). V shed 2 bases and J shed 8 bases, with 19 bases lying between them. The CDR3 spans 16 residues. CDR1 SGHVS and CDR2 FQNEAQ come from the germline V gene. CDR3 protein: CASSLLRVLARDEQFF. The CDR3 DNA sequence: TGTGCCAGCAGCTTACTCAGGGTCCTAGCTAGGGATGAGCAGTTCTTC.

This chain joins TRBV11-3 and TRBJ2-1, with 7 bases lining up with TRBD2. CDR3 size: 15 residues. Per the germline V gene, CDR1 is SGHNT and CDR2 is YENEEA. V trimming: 5 bases; J trimming: 4 bases; junction bases outside the gene matches: 8. The CDR3 sequence is CASSPERGNYNEQFF. The DNA of the CDR3 is TGTGCCAGCAGCCCCGAGCGGGGAAATTACAATGAGCAGTTCTTC.

With respect to this clone: A much larger clone lies one base from this, so it may be a read error. The final CDR3 position lacks the conserved phenylalanine or tryptophan, pointing to a likely read error. For the CDR3, the DNA is TGTGCCAGCAGCTACGAGCGGACAGACCACTATGGCTACACCCTC. The encoded protein is CASSYERTDHYGYTL. The J gene is TRBJ1-2, the V gene TRBV5-6; weak D call: TRBD1 (6 bases). The CDR3 is 15 residues long. Trimming shortened V by 3 bases and J by 3 bases, and 15 bases separated the two germline ends. CDR1 and CDR2 (germline): SGHDT, YYEEEE.

This chain links TRBV15 with TRBJ1-2; 9 bases are shared with TRBD1. The germline V gene has CDR1 LNHNV and CDR2 YYDKDF (reference sequence). The CDR3 consists of 14 residues. V shed 1 base, J shed 7 bases, and the junction held 4 bases outside the gene matches. Here the CDR3 DNA reads TGTGCCACCAGCAGAGGGACAGGGGCGGGTGGCTACACCTTC. Encoded protein: CATSRGTGAGGYTF.

V is TRBV28 and J is TRBJ2-5; 8 nucleotides line up with TRBD2. The CDR3 spans 16 residues. The ends lost 2 bases at V and 5 bases at J; junction bases unmatched: 10. Per germline, CDR1 MDHEN and CDR2 SYDVKM. The CDR3 nucleotides are TGTGCCAGCAGTTTAGCCCTAGCGGGTGCTCGGGAGACCCAGTACTTC. Its protein is CASSLALAGARETQYF.

This clone has only a few counts. The sample holds other DNA sequences that translate to the same CDR3. This rearrangement joins TRBV6-1 to TRBJ2-5; 11 bases agree with TRBD2. The J segment lost 3 bases and the V segment lost 6 bases, leaving 3 bases of the junction unmatched. Germline V CDR1 and CDR2: MNHNS, SASEGT. The length of the CDR3 is 14 residues. This CDR3 reads CASRQGLAEETQYF. For the CDR3, the DNA is TGTGCCAGCAGGCAGGGACTAGCGGAAGAGACCCAGTACTTC.

The sample holds many counts of this clone. The CDR3 DNA follows: TGCGCCAGCAGTGATATCGGGGAGCTGTTTTTT. This codes for CASSDIGELFF. The genes are TRBV10-1 and TRBJ2-2; D unresolved. The CDR3 consists of 11 residues. Germline V gives CDR1 WNHNN, CDR2 SYGVQD (reference sequence). V lost 3 bases and J 7 bases, leaving 3 bases between the germline ends.

This clone was seen a single time. CDR3 DNA: TGTGCCAGCAGCAGAAGGGACAGGACAAATGAAAAACTGTTTTTT. It specifies CASSRRDRTNEKLFF. The chain carries TRBV5-4 and TRBJ1-4; 8 nucleotides align to TRBD1. The CDR3 is made up of 15 amino acids. J was trimmed by 5 bases and V by 4 bases; bases with no gene match: 7. CDR1 and CDR2 from the germline V gene are SGHNT and YYREEE (reference sequence). Together with reference TRBV5-4 and TRBJ1-4, the CDR3 gives the full variable domain: ETGVTQSPTHLIKTRGQQVTLRCSSQSGHNTVSWYQQALGQGPQFIFQYYREEENGRGNFPPRFSGLQFPNYSSELNVNALELDDSALYLCASSRRDRTNEKLFFGSGTQLSVL.

V usage is TRBV18 and J usage is TRBJ1-2; D remains ambiguous. CDR1 is KGHSH and CDR2 is LQKENI in the germline V gene. Trimming stripped 2 bases from V and 5 bases from J, with 9 bases between. This CDR3 region has 13 residues. The CDR3 region is CASSPLDKYGYTF. CDR3 nucleotides: TGTGCCAGCTCACCATTAGACAAGTATGGCTACACCTTC.